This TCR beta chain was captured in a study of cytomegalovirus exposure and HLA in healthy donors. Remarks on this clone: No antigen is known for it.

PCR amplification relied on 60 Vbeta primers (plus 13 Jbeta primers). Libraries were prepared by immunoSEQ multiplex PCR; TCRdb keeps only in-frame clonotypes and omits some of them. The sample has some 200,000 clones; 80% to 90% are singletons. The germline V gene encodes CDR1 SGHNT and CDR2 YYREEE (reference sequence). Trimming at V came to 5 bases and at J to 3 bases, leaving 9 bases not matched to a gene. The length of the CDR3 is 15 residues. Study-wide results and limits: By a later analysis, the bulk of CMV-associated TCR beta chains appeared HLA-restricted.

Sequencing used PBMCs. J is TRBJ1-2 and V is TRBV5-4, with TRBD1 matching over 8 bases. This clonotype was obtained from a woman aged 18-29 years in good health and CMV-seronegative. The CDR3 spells CASSSAGGADYGYTF. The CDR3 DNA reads TGTGCCAGCAGTTCAGCAGGGGGCGCGGACTATGGCTACACCTTC.